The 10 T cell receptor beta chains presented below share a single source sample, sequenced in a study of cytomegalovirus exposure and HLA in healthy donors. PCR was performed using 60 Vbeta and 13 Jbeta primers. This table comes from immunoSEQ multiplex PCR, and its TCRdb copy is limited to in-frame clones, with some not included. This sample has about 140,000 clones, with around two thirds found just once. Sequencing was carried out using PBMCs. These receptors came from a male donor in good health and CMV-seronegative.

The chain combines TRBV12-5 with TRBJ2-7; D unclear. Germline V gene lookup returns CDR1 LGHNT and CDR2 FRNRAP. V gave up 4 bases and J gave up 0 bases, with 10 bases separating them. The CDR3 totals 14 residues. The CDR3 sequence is CASGSPPGSYEQYF. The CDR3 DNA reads TGTGCTAGTGGTTCCCCGCCCGGCTCCTACGAGCAGTACTTC. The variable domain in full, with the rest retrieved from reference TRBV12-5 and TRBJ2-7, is DARVTQTPRHKVTEMGQEVTMRCQPILGHNTVFWYRQTMMQGLELLAYFRNRAPLDDSGMPKDRFSAEMPDATLATLKIQPSEPRDSAVYFCASGSPPGSYEQYFGPGTRLTVT.

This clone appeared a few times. For the CDR3, the DNA is TGTGCCAGCAGTGAAGACACCACCGAAGCGTTCTTC. Its protein product is CASSEDTTEAFF. The chain combines TRBV6-5 with TRBJ2-1; no clear D gene. Germline V gene lookup returns CDR1 MNHEY and CDR2 SVGAGI. This CDR3 is 12 amino acids long. V gave up 5 bases and J gave up 15 bases, with 17 bases separating them.

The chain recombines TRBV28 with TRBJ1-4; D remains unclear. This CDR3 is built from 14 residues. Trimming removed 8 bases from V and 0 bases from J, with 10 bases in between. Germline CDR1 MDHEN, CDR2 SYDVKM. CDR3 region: CASGLLATNEKLFF. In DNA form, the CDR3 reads TGTGCCAGCGGACTCCTAGCAACTAATGAAAAACTGTTTTTT.

DNA of the CDR3: TGCAGCGTCCTCGTGCCGGGACAGGGTGACAACGAGCAGTACTTC. As protein: CSVLVPGQGDNEQYF. This chain links TRBV29-1 with TRBJ2-7, with 9 bases identical to TRBD1. The germline CDR1 and CDR2 sequences are SQVTM and ANQGSEA. CDR3 size: 15 residues. V trimming: 6 bases; J trimming: 5 bases; junction bases outside the gene matches: 14.

This CDR3 is CASRPLTGRTGELFF. DNA of the CDR3: TGTGCCAGCAGGCCATTGACAGGCCGCACCGGGGAGCTGTTTTTT. The chain recombines TRBV6-5 with TRBJ2-2, with D perhaps matching TRBD1 (6 bases). The CDR3 consists of 15 residues. Germline CDR1 and CDR2: MNHEY and SVGAGI. Between the trimmed V and J ends, which lost 6 bases and 4 bases, there was a span of 15 bases.

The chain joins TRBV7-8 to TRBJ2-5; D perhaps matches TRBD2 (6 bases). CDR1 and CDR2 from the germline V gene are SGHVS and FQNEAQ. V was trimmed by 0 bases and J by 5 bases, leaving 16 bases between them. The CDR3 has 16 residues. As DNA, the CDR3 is TGTGCCAGCAGCTTAGCCCCGGGCAGGGCGGGGGAGACCCAGTACTTC. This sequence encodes CASSLAPGRAGETQYF.

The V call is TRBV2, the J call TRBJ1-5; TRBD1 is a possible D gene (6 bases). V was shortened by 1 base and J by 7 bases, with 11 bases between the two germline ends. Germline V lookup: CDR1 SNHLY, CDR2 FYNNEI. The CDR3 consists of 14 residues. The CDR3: CASSEEGVQQPQHF. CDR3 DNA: TGTGCCAGCAGTGAAGAGGGGGTTCAACAGCCCCAGCATTTT.

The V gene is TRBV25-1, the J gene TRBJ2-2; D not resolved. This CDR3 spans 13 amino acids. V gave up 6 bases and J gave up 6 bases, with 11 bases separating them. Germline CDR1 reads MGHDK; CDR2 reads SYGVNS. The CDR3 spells CASRETWSGELFF. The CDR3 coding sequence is TGTGCCAGCAGGGAGACTTGGTCCGGGGAGCTGTTTTTT.

The CDR3 coding sequence is TGCGCCAGCAGCGCGGGACAGGGGGAAAAACTGTTTTTT. Translated, it gives CASSAGQGEKLFF. This chain connects TRBV5-1 to TRBJ1-4; TRBD1 matches 10 bases. Germline CDR1 is SGHRS and CDR2 is YFSETQ. The CDR3 runs to 13 residues. Trimming cost V 4 bases and J 8 bases; bases outside gene matches: 2.

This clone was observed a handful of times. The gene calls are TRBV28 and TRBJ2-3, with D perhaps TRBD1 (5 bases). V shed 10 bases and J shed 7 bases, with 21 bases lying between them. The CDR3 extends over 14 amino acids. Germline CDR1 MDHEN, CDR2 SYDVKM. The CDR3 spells CATRSTASLHTQYF. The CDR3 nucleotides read TGTGCCACTCGGTCGACAGCCTCCTTGCATACGCAGTATTTT.